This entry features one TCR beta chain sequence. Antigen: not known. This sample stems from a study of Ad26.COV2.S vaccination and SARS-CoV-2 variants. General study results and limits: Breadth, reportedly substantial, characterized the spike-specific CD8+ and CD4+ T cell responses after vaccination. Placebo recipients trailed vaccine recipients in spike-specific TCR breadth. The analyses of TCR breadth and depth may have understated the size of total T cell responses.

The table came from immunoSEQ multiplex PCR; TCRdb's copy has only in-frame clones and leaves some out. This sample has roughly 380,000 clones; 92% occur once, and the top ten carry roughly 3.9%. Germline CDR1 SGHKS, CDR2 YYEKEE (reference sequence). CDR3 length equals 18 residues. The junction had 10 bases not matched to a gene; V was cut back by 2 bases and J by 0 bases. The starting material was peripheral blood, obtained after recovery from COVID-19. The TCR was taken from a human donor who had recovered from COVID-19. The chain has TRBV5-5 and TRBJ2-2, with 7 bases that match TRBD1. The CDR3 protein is CASSFGRSQGANTGELFF. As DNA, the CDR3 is TGTGCCAGCAGCTTTGGGCGGTCCCAGGGGGCGAACACCGGGGAGCTGTTTTTT.